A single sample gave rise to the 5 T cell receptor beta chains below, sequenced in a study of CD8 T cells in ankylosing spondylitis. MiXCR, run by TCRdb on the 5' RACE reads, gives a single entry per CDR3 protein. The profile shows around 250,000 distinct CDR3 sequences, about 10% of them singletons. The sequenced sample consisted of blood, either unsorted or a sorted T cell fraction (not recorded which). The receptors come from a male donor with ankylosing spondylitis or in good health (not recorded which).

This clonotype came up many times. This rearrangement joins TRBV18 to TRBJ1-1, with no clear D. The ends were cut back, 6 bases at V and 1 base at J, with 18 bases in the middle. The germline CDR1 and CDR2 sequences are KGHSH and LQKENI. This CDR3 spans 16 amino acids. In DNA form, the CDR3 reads TGTGCCAGCTCTCCATTAAGGTCAAAGAGGAACACTGAAGCTTTCTTT. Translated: CASSPLRSKRNTEAFF.

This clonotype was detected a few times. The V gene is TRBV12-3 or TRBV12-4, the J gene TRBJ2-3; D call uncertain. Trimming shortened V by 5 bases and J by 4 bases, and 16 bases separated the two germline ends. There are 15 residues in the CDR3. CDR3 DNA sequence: TGTGCCAGCAGTCCCTTCAATCTGGAAGCAGATACGCAGTATTTT. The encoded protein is CASSPFNLEADTQYF.

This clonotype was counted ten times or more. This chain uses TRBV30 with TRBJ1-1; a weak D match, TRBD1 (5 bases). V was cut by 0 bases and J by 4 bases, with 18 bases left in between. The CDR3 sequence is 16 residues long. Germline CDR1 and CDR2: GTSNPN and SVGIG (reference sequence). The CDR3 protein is CAWSVGLRDLITEAFF. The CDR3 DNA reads TGTGCCTGGAGTGTTGGTCTACGGGACTTAATCACTGAAGCTTTCTTT.

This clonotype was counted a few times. CDR3 amino acids: CASSFGRGFNEQFF. The CDR3 DNA sequence: TGTGCCAGCAGTTTCGGGCGGGGGTTCAATGAGCAGTTCTTC. This rearrangement joins TRBV27 to TRBJ2-1; TRBD2 matches at 7 bases. J gave up 6 bases and V 3 bases, and 5 bases lay outside the gene matches. The CDR3 is made up of 14 amino acids. CDR1 MNHEY and CDR2 SMNVEV come from the germline V gene (reference sequence).

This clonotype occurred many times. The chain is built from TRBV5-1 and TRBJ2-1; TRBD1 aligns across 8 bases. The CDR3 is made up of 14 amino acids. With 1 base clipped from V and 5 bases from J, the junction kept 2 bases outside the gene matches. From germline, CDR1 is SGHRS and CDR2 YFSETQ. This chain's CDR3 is CASSLRTGNNEQFF. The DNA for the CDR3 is TGCGCCAGCAGCTTGAGGACAGGGAACAATGAGCAGTTCTTC.